This is a list of T cell receptor beta chains from one sample in a study of tumor-infiltrating lymphocytes in localized non-small cell lung cancer. TCRdb's copy holds only in-frame clones and misses some; the assay was immunoSEQ multiplex PCR. The profile shows about 14,000 clones, 82% of them singletons. The specimen was lung tumor tissue. The receptors originated from a human donor with non-small cell lung cancer. CDR3s include the opening cysteine and the closing phenylalanine or tryptophan. D genes are given only for firm matches. A row's size may be missing; if present it is once, few, many or a size class.

TRBD1,TRBJ1-5,TRBV6-1,.,13,TGTGCCATTTGGGACAGGGGGCAACAGCCCCAGCATTTT,CAIWDRGQQPQHF
.,TRBJ1-6,TRBV7-6,.,14,TGTGCCAGCAGCTTAGGGACACAGAATTCACCCCTCCACTTT,CASSLGTQNSPLHF
TRBD2,TRBJ2-3,TRBV5-1,.,16,TGCGCCAGCACCCTAGCCGTGGGAGGGCCAGGAGATACGCAGTATTTT,CASTLAVGGPGDTQYF
.,TRBJ2-7,TRBV19,.,11,TGTGCCACCAAGATAGGTTACGAGCAGTACTTC,CATKIGYEQYF
.,TRBJ2-1,TRBV29-1,.,13,TGCAGCGTTGAAGAATGGCGTAACAATGAGCAGTTCTTC,CSVEEWRNNEQFF
TRBD2,TRBJ2-5,TRBV9,.,15,TGTGCCAGCAGCGGACAACTAGCGGGAGATGAGACCCAGTACTTC,CASSGQLAGDETQYF
TRBD2,TRBJ2-5,TRBV5-5,few,16,TGTGCCAGCAGCTTGGAAGCGGGGGGGTCTCTGGAGACCCAGTACTTC,CASSLEAGGSLETQYF
.,TRBJ2-3,TRBV27,.,12,TGTGCCAGCAGTTCAAAGACAGATACGCAGTATTTT,CASSSKTDTQYF
TRBD1,TRBJ1-5,TRBV7-8,.,14,TGTGCCAGCAGCCGGGACAGGGTTGATCAGCCCCAGCATTTT,CASSRDRVDQPQHF
.,TRBJ2-7,TRBV4-3,.,16,TGCGCCAGCAGCCAAGGGGTTATGGGGTTAAACTACGAGCAGTACTTC,CASSQGVMGLNYEQYF
TRBD2,TRBJ2-3,TRBV7-2,once,18,TGTGCCAGCAGCCGCCCACCCGGGACTAGCGGGAGCACAGATACGCAGTATTTT,CASSRPPGTSGSTDTQYF
.,TRBJ2-1,TRBV9,few,15,TGTGCCAGCAGCGTAGTCGCAACCTCCTACAATGAGCAGTTCTTC,CASSVVATSYNEQFF
.,TRBJ2-1,TRBV30,.,13,TGTGCCTGGAGTGCACGACTCGACAATGAGCAGTTCTTC,CAWSARLDNEQFF
.,TRBJ1-2,TRBV5-1,.,14,TGCGCCAGCAGCTCCGGGTCTTCGAACTATGGCTACACCTTC,CASSSGSSNYGYTF
TRBD1,TRBJ1-1,TRBV27,.,16,TGTGCCAGCCGCATTACGACAGGGAATCCCTTCCCCCAAGCTTTCTTT,CASRITTGNPFPQAFF
.,TRBJ2-7,TRBV6-5,.,12,TGTGCCAGCAGGTCCCGGGACCGGGACCAGTACTTC,CASRSRDRDQYF
.,TRBJ2-7,TRBV7-2,.,15,TGTGCCAGCAACTCGGGACCCTCATCTAAGGGCGAGCAGTACTTC,CASNSGPSSKGEQYF
TRBD2,TRBJ2-1,TRBV10-3,.,13,TGTGCCATCAGTGTGTTCATAGCGGGTGAGCAGTTCTTC,CAISVFIAGEQFF
.,TRBJ2-3,TRBV29-1,.,14,TGCAGCGTTATAGGGAGTTACCTGGGAGATACGCAGTATTTT,CSVIGSYLGDTQYF
.,TRBJ1-5,TRBV7-9,.,15,TGTGCCAGCAGCTCCGACATTTATAGCAATCAGCCCCAGCATTTT,CASSSDIYSNQPQHF
TRBD1,TRBJ1-2,TRBV6-1,.,14,TGTGCCAGTGGATTCGGGACAGGGGTGAATGGCTACACCTTC,CASGFGTGVNGYTF
.,TRBJ1-6,TRBV28,.,14,TGTGCCAGCAGTTTATCCCCCAGACACTCACCCCTCCACTTT,CASSLSPRHSPLHF
TRBD1,TRBJ1-6,TRBV19,.,15,TGTGCCAGTAGTACCAGGACAGGGACTATATCACCCCTCCACTTT,CASSTRTGTISPLHF
TRBD1,TRBJ2-3,TRBV27,.,13,TGTGCCAGCCGCGGGACAGGGGCAGATACGCAGTATTTT,CASRGTGADTQYF
.,TRBJ2-5,TRBV27,.,13,TGTGCCAGCAGGCTTTTGGGAGGAGAGACCCAGTACTTC,CASRLLGGETQYF
.,TRBJ2-3,TRBV5-4,.,16,TGTGCCAGCAGCTTGGGGGCGGGGACTAGCACAGATACGCAGTATTTT,CASSLGAGTSTDTQYF
.,TRBJ2-5,TRBV5-1,.,13,TGCGCCAGCAGCTTGAGCCAGCAAGAGACCCAGTACTTC,CASSLSQQETQYF
TRBD2,TRBJ2-3,TRBV7-8,.,16,TGTGCCAGCAGCAAGAGACTAGCGGGAGACACAGATACGCAGTATTTT,CASSKRLAGDTDTQYF
.,TRBJ1-3,TRBV9,.,16,TGTGCCAGCAGCCGTAGGTGGTTGGGGACCGGAAACACCATATATTTT,CASSRRWLGTGNTIYF
.,TRBJ2-7,TRBV6-6,.,12,TGTGCCAGCTTCGGGGGCGGCTACGAGCAGTACTTC,CASFGGGYEQYF
.,TRBJ2-3,TRBV30,.,16,TGTGCCTGGAGTGTAGGGCTCACTTCTAGCACAGATACGCAGTATTTT,CAWSVGLTSSTDTQYF
.,TRBJ2-1,TRBV9,.,15,TGTGCCAGCAGCGTAGAGGGGGGAACCTACAATGAGCAGTTCTTC,CASSVEGGTYNEQFF
TRBD1,TRBJ2-2,TRBV19,.,14,TGTGCCAGTAGCCAGGACAGGGCGGCCGGGGAGCTGTTTTTT,CASSQDRAAGELFF
TRBD1,TRBJ2-5,TRBV29-1,.,12,TGCAGCGCCGGGACAGGGCGAGAGACCCAGTACTTC,CSAGTGRETQYF
.,TRBJ2-1,TRBV11-2,.,15,TGTGCCAGCAGCCTTAGCAGGAGAGTCGACAATGAGCAGTTCTTC,CASSLSRRVDNEQFF
TRBD1,TRBJ1-2,TRBV9,.,13,TGTGCCAGCAGCCCGACAGGGGGCTATGGCTACACCTTC,CASSPTGGYGYTF
TRBD1,TRBJ1-1,TRBV4-1,.,14,TGCGCCAGCAGCCCTACAGGGGGTTACACTGAAGCTTTCTTT,CASSPTGGYTEAFF
.,TRBJ1-1,TRBV7-3,.,16,TGTGCCAGCAGCCAAAACGGGGGGCTTGTGGGCACTGAAGCTTTCTTT,CASSQNGGLVGTEAFF
.,TRBJ1-4,TRBV5-1,.,14,TGCGCCAGCAGATTAGGATCAACTAATGAAAAACTGTTTTTT,CASRLGSTNEKLFF
.,TRBJ1-1,TRBV28,.,11,TGTGCCAGCAGCCGTATTGTTGAAGCTTTCTTT,CASSRIVEAFF
TRBD1,TRBJ1-5,TRBV10-3,once,14,TGTGCCATCAGAGCAGGGGGCGGCAATCAGCCCCAGCATTTT,CAIRAGGGNQPQHF
.,TRBJ2-5,TRBV5-4,.,13,TGTGCCAGCAGCTTGGAGTACGGGGAGACCCAGTACTTC,CASSLEYGETQYF
TRBD2,TRBJ2-5,TRBV6-5,few,14,TGTGCCAGCAGTTTAACGGGAGGAAGGGAGACCCAGTACTTC,CASSLTGGRETQYF
TRBD1,TRBJ1-6,TRBV30,.,15,TGTGCCTGGAGTCCTAACAGGGGCTATAATTCACCCCTCCACTTT,CAWSPNRGYNSPLHF
.,TRBJ2-2,TRBV7-8,.,13,TGTGCCGCAGGGGGGGCCCGGGGCGGGGAGCTGTTTTTT,CAAGGARGGELFF
.,TRBJ1-1,TRBV18,.,14,TGTGCCAGCTCACGCTCCGGGGGTGTCCCTGAAGCTTTCTTT,CASSRSGGVPEAFF
.,TRBJ1-4,TRBV18,.,16,TGTGCCAGCTCACCAAAGGAGGGGGTCGGATATGAAAAACTGTTTTTT,CASSPKEGVGYEKLFF
TRBD1,TRBJ1-2,TRBV19,.,15,TGTGCCACCGCGGACAGGGCTCCCCCTAACTATGGCTACACCTTC,CATADRAPPNYGYTF